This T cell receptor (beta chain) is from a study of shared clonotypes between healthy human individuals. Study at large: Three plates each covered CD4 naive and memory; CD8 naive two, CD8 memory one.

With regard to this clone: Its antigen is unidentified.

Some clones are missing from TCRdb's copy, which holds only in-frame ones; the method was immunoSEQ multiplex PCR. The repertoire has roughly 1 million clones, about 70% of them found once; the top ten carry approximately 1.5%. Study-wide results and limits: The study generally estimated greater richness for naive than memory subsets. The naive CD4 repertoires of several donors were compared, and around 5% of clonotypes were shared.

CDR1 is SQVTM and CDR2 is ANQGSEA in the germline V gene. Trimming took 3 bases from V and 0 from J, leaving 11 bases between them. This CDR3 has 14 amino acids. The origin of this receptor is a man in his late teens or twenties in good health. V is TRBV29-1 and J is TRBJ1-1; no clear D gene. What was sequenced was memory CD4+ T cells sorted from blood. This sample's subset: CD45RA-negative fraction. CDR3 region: CSVDPGRVNTEAFF. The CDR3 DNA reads TGCAGCGTTGACCCTGGACGGGTGAACACTGAAGCTTTCTTT. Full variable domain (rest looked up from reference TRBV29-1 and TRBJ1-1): SAVISQKPSRDICQRGTSLTIQCQVDSQVTMMFWYRQQPGQSLTLIATANQGSEATYESGFVIDKFPISRPNLTFSTLTVSNMSPEDSSIYLCSVDPGRVNTEAFFGQGTRLTVV.